This entry lists 14 T cell receptor beta chains sequenced from one sample in a study of T cells in Graves' hyperthyroidism and ophthalmopathy. Amplified regions were TCR beta CDR3 sequences from RNA transcripts. The TCR CDR3 was amplified in a first-round RT-PCR using the HTBI primer set. TCRdb recomputed calls from the multiplex PCR reads with MiXCR, one row per CDR3 protein. This sample has about 840,000 distinct CDR3 sequences; 35% to 45% occur once, and the top ten carry 7.5% to 9.5%. The specimen sequenced was blood. The receptors were sampled from a man between 18 and 29 years old with Graves' hyperthyroidism.

CDR3 loop: CASSEASGGIDQPQHF. Written as DNA, the CDR3 is TGTGCCAGCAGTGAAGCTTCGGGGGGCATCGATCAGCCCCAGCATTTT. The gene calls are TRBV2 and TRBJ1-5; TRBD1 is a possible D gene (6 bases). This CDR3 has 16 residues. The V end lost 0 bases, the J end lost 5 bases, and 14 bases lay between the germline ends. Germline values: CDR1 SNHLY, CDR2 FYNNEI.

This clonotype appeared a few times. The chain has TRBV24-1 and TRBJ2-7; D is possibly TRBD1 or TRBD2 (6 bases each). Between the trimmed V and J ends, which lost 1 base and 5 bases, there was a span of 8 bases. CDR1 KGHDR and CDR2 SFDVKD come from the germline V gene. This CDR3 comprises 13 residues. CDR3 residues: CATSDLGGNEQYF. The CDR3, as DNA: TGTGCCACCAGTGATTTAGGGGGGAACGAGCAGTACTTC.

This clonotype has only a few counts. V and J are TRBV2 and TRBJ2-7, with D perhaps given as TRBD1 or TRBD2 (5 bases each). With 5 bases removed from V and 6 bases from J, the gap between germline ends came to 11 bases. The length of the CDR3 is 12 residues. The germline V gene encodes CDR1 SNHLY and CDR2 FYNNEI. The CDR3 bases are TGTGCCAGCAGTAGGGGACCGGCCGAGCAGTACTTC. Its protein is CASSRGPAEQYF. Supplemented by reference TRBV2 and TRBJ2-7, the full variable domain reads EPEVTQTPSHQVTQMGQEVILRCVPISNHLYFYWYRQILGQKVEFLVSFYNNEISEKSEIFDDQFSVERPDGSNFTLKIRSTKLEDSAMYFCASSRGPAEQYFGPGTRLTVT.

This chain uses TRBV10-3 with TRBJ2-2; no definite D call. CDR3 size: 13 residues. Germline values: CDR1 ENHRY, CDR2 SYGVKD. The V and J ends lost 6 bases and 6 bases respectively, with 11 bases between them. CDR3: CAISDNLPGELFF. DNA for the CDR3: TGTGCCATCAGCGACAATCTCCCCGGGGAGCTGTTTTTT.

This clonotype has only a few counts. The chain is built from TRBV7-2 and TRBJ2-7; TRBD1 agrees at 7 bases. V was pared by 3 bases and J by 0 bases, with 5 bases of the junction left unmatched. The CDR3 length is 15 residues. Germline assignment: CDR1 SGHTA and CDR2 FQGNSA. CDR3 DNA sequence: TGTGCCAGCAGCTTTGCGTCAGGGGGCTCCTACGAGCAGTACTTC. Amino acid sequence: CASSFASGGSYEQYF.

This clonotype was detected many times. This chain joins TRBV9 and TRBJ1-1, with TRBD1 matching over 8 bases. The germline V gene encodes CDR1 SGDLS and CDR2 YYNGEE. Trimming cost V 4 bases and J 1 base; bases outside gene matches: 6. The CDR3 covers 15 residues. Here the CDR3 reads CASSSRTGPNTEAFF. DNA for the CDR3: TGTGCCAGCAGCTCCCGGACAGGGCCGAACACTGAAGCTTTCTTT.

This clonotype was observed a few times. CDR3 DNA sequence: TGCGCCAGCAGCCCTGGACAGATATCCTACGAGCAGTACTTC. This encodes CASSPGQISYEQYF. This chain uses TRBV5-1 with TRBJ2-7; perhaps TRBD1 as D (6 bases). This CDR3 is 14 amino acids long. The germline V gene has CDR1 SGHRS and CDR2 YFSETQ. V lost 4 bases and J lost 1, with 12 bases in between.

Comment on this clonotype: Mismatch with germline at one junction end may stem from a read error. V and J are TRBV10-3 and TRBJ1-6, with D tentatively TRBD1 (6 bases). The germline CDR1 and CDR2 sequences are ENHRY and SYGVKD. CDR3 length: 12 amino acids. CDR3 protein: CASSSPGQLLHF. The CDR3 coding sequence is TGTGCCAGCAGTTCGCCGGGACAACTCCTCCACTTT.

This clonotype was seen ten or more times. The chain combines TRBV5-1 with TRBJ1-2; TRBD1 might be the D (5 bases). Germline CDR1 and CDR2: SGHRS and YFSETQ. V lost 3 bases and J 8 bases, leaving 17 bases between the germline ends. This CDR3 contains 14 residues. The CDR3, as DNA: TGCGCCAGCAGCTCGCCGGGGGAAGTTGGAGGCTACACCTTC. Encoded protein: CASSSPGEVGGYTF. The entire variable domain, with the rest obtained from reference TRBV5-1 and TRBJ1-2, is as follows: KAGVTQTPRYLIKTRGQQVTLSCSPISGHRSVSWYQQTPGQGLQFLFEYFSETQRNKGNFPGRFSGRQFSNSRSEMNVSTLELGDSALYLCASSSPGEVGGYTFGSGTRLTVV.

Concerning this clonotype: Just one base apart from a much larger clone, this may be a read error. This rearrangement joins TRBV20-1 to TRBJ1-6; D is unclear. Germline V CDR1 and CDR2: DFQATT, SNEGSKA (reference sequence). Deletions cut 3 bases from V and 10 bases from J, with 1 base between. This CDR3 region has 9 residues. Here the CDR3 reads CSASSPLHF. As DNA, the CDR3 is TGCAGTGCTAGCTCACCCCTCCACTTT.

V usage is TRBV12-3 or TRBV12-4 and J usage is TRBJ1-1; D uncertain. The CDR3 consists of 15 residues. The germline V and J ends were trimmed by 5 bases and 7 bases, with 20 bases remaining between them. CDR3 nucleotides: TGTGCCAGCAGTCCGCGTGGGGTAGGGCTTGGTGAAGCTTTCTTT. It codes for CASSPRGVGLGEAFF.

This clonotype was seen repeatedly, ten times or more. The rearrangement uses TRBV5-1 and TRBJ1-1; D is ambiguous. The CDR3 runs to 14 residues. V lost 5 bases to trimming and J lost 3 bases, with 14 bases between them. Germline V gene data show CDR1 as SGHRS and CDR2 as YFSETQ. CDR3 amino acids: CASSWSWRDTEAFF. In nucleotides, the CDR3 is TGCGCCAGCAGTTGGAGTTGGCGAGACACTGAAGCTTTCTTT. Full variable domain (outside the CDR3, taken from reference TRBV5-1 and TRBJ1-1): KAGVTQTPRYLIKTRGQQVTLSCSPISGHRSVSWYQQTPGQGLQFLFEYFSETQRNKGNFPGRFSGRQFSNSRSEMNVSTLELGDSALYLCASSWSWRDTEAFFGQGTRLTVV.

In its sample, this clonotype was seen a few times. CDR3 sequence (DNA): TGTGCCAGCAGTCCCCGACTAGCGGGAGGCCACGAGCAGTACTTC. Protein: CASSPRLAGGHEQYF. The rearrangement uses TRBV12-3 or TRBV12-4 and TRBJ2-7, with 13 positions matching TRBD2. The V segment lost 5 bases and the J segment 5 bases; nucleotides outside the gene matches: 6. This CDR3 is built from 15 residues.

The chain uses TRBV20-1 and TRBJ1-1; 8 bases align to TRBD1. V trimming: 5 bases; J trimming: 11 bases; junction bases outside the gene matches: 10. The germline CDR1 and CDR2 sequences are DFQATT and SNEGSKA (reference sequence). This CDR3 contains 12 residues. The CDR3 bases are TGCAGTGCTCCAGGACAGGGTACCGCGGCTTTCTTT. It specifies CSAPGQGTAAFF.